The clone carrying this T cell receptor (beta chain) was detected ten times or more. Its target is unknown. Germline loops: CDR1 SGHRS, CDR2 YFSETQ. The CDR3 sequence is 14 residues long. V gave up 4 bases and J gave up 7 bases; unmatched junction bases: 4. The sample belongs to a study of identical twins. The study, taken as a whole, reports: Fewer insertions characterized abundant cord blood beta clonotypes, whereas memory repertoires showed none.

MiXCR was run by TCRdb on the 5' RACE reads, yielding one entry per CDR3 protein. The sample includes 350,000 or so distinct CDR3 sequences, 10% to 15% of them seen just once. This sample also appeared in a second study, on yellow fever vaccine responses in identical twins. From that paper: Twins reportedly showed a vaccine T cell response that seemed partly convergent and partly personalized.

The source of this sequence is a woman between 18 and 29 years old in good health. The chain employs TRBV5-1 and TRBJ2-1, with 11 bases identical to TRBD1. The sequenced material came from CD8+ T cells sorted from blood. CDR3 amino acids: CASSPRDRGNEQFF. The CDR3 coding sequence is TGCGCCAGCAGCCCCAGGGACAGGGGGAATGAGCAGTTCTTC.